The entry below gives a single TCR beta chain sequence along with its context. Its antigen has not been determined. Base qualities are not provided; no much larger clone lies one nucleotide away. The data originate from a study of CD8+ T cells in alopecia areata (dated 2018 in TCRdb). Concerning the study at large: Treated patients were enrolled in an open-label pilot trial of oral tofacitinib, 5 to 10 mg twice daily, for moderate-to-severe alopecia areata. Patients received tofacitinib for 6 to 18 months and were then followed off drug for 6 months to check for delayed response and recurrence. In both human patients and the C3H/HeJ mouse model, the study applied high-throughput TCRbeta sequencing to look at T cell clonal expansion in alopecia areata. In humans, TCRbeta sequencing was performed on scalp tissue and on sorted CD4+ and CD8+ peripheral blood T cells from healthy controls and from patients with patchy or totalis/universalis alopecia areata. Patients on tofacitinib were biopsied at baseline and after 4 and 24 weeks of treatment, and several of the patients also had a later scalp biopsy. Clonality in the scalp was compared among normal scalp (n=4), patchy alopecia areata scalp (n=8), and alopecia totalis/universalis scalp (n=8). RNA was extracted with the PAXgene miRNA kit for fixed scalp, the miRNeasy kit for PBMCs, and the RNeasy kit for mouse skin. TCRbeta CDR3 regions were amplified by immunoSEQ multiplex PCR using 35 Vbeta forward and 13 Jbeta reverse primers.

The library was made by the immunoSEQ multiplex PCR assay. For TCR sequencing, RNA was extracted from every sample and reverse transcribed into cDNA to serve as template. First-strand cDNA was synthesized using SuperScript III with a 2:1 mix of oligo-dT and random hexamers. A synthetic immune receptor repertoire was used to gauge amplification bias, and whatever bias remained was removed computationally. In the authors' own workflow: Raw reads were preprocessed to remove errors, and CDR3 was defined according to IMGT conventions as the region from the conserved cysteine to phenylalanine. Clonality was computed as 1 minus the Shannon entropy, with the entropy normalized by log2 of the number of productive unique TCRs. Scalp TCRbeta sequences were cross-referenced with sorted blood CD4 and CD8 repertoires so that the CD4 or CD8 identity of scalp clones could be inferred. Imported from immuneACCESS, the table was reduced by TCRdb to in-frame sequences with V and J called. These copies leave out some clones; in studies compared against another copy, an unresolved V gene accounts for under half, and the cause of the remainder is not known. V, J and clone size are taken as reported in that table, and D and trimming were inferred from the DNA itself. Recorded for this sample are around 140,000 clones; approximately 50% of them occurred a single time. The ten largest clones add up to about 1% of the sample.

The time point label here, explained by the study, means: baseline before oral tofacitinib. Lesional scalp punch biopsies and peripheral blood were collected from alopecia areata patients. PBMCs were isolated by density centrifugation and stained for CD3, CD4 and CD8, after which CD4+ and CD8+ T cells were sorted on a FACSAria. The full study reports these points: Unlike mouse skin, where gammadelta T cells dominate, normal human skin contains resident alphabeta T cells that get sequenced too, which complicates analysis of the scalp TCR repertoire. Higher clonality and more expanded CD8+ clones were observed in lesional scalp than in normal scalp, particularly in alopecia totalis/universalis, a finding suggestive of antigenic drive. Shared TCR sequences between patients were less evident than in mice, which may be partly attributable to HLA diversity in the patient population.

The germline V gene encodes CDR1 SSHAT and CDR2 FNYEAQ (reference sequence). There are 15 amino acids in the CDR3, from cysteine to phenylalanine inclusive. Only the CDR3 region is kept as DNA, spanning 45 bases read in frame from base 1. V gives up 5 bases and J gives up 2 bases, and the segment between their germline ends measures 14 bases. This sample comprised CD4+ T cells sorted from blood, obtained at week 0. This receptor was obtained from a human donor with alopecia areata. Recombination joined TRBV7-7 with TRBJ2-3, with the D gene call left open. This receptor has the CDR3 CASSPDPTPTDTQYF. The DNA is as follows: TGTGCCAGCAGCCCGGACCCAACTCCCACAGATACGCAGTATTTT.